This TCR beta chain was observed in a study of T-cell reconstitution after alpha-beta-depleted transplantation in children. The CDR3 runs 15 residues. The germline V gene encodes CDR1 DFQATT and CDR2 SNEGSKA (reference sequence). V was pared by 0 bases and J by 0 bases, with 9 bases between. Unique molecular identifiers were used in preparing the TCRbeta library. One entry per CDR3 protein results from TCRdb running MiXCR on the PCR reads. The data show around 200,000 distinct CDR3 sequences, 8% to 9.5% seen once. This clonotype showed up many times. The chain has TRBV20-1 and TRBJ1-3; D is perhaps TRBD1 (5 bases). Source: PBMCs from the stem cell graft donor, taken from the stem cell graft. The receptor's source is a human donor who donated a stem cell graft to a child with acute lymphoblastic leukemia. CDR3 DNA sequence: TGCAGTGCTAGAGATCTGGGGGTCTCTGGAAACACCATATATTTT. It is translated as CSARDLGVSGNTIYF.